These 24 T cell receptor beta chains were sequenced from one sample in a study of CD4 T cells in relation to SARS-CoV-2 and coronaviruses. No antigens are known for them. The protocol was immunoSEQ multiplex PCR, while the TCRdb copy is restricted to in-frame clones and leaves out a portion. The table includes some 40,000 clones, around 83% detected once. The sequenced sample consisted of naive CD4+ T cells from PBMCs, cultured in vitro. Stated subset: naive CD4+ T cells isolated by negative enrichment. These receptors all stem from an adult with COVID-19.

This chain connects TRBV29-1 to TRBJ2-2; TRBD2 is a possible D gene (6 bases). CDR3 size: 14 residues. The V gene's germline CDR1 is SQVTM and CDR2 ANQGSEA. Trimming stripped 7 bases from V and 6 bases from J, with 18 bases between. CDR3 nucleotides: TGCAGCGCTAGTTTTGGGCGGGGCGCCGGGGAGCTGTTTTTT. Its translation: CSASFGRGAGELFF.

J is TRBJ2-5 and V is TRBV28; tentatively, D is TRBD2 (6 bases). Germline CDR1 MDHEN, CDR2 SYDVKM. V was clipped by 4 bases and J by 8 bases, with 17 bases between them. This CDR3 spans 14 amino acids. CDR3 bases: TGTGCCAGCAGTTGGGGGACTTCACTTGCTACCCAGTACTTC. Translated, it gives CASSWGTSLATQYF. The full variable domain, in which reference TRBV28 and TRBJ2-5 provide the parts outside the CDR3, is DVKVTQSSRYLVKRTGEKVFLECVQDMDHENMFWYRQDPGLGLRLIYFSYDVKMKEKGDIPEGYSVSREKKERFSLILESASTNQTSMYLCASSWGTSLATQYFGPGTRLLVL.

The CDR3 protein is CATSRAGGAGGYEQYF. The CDR3, as DNA: TGTGCCACCTCCCGCGCCGGGGGGGCAGGGGGCTACGAGCAGTACTTC. The genes are TRBV3-1 (or the pseudogene TRBV3-2) and TRBJ2-7, with D possibly matching TRBD2 (8 bases). The CDR3 has 16 residues. Trimming took 10 bases from V and 3 from J, leaving 25 bases between them. The V gene's germline CDR1 is LGHDT and CDR2 YNNKEL (reference sequence).

The V gene is TRBV28, the J gene TRBJ1-2; D call uncertain. V was trimmed by 8 bases and J by 4 bases, leaving 14 bases between them. Germline V lookup: CDR1 MDHEN, CDR2 SYDVKM. The length of the CDR3 is 13 residues. CDR3 nucleotide sequence: TGTGCCAGCTCCCTAGGCTGGCGCTATGGCTACACCTTC. Translated: CASSLGWRYGYTF.

This sequence joins TRBV28 and TRBJ1-2; D unclear. The CDR3 has 12 amino acids. V was trimmed by 3 bases and J by 2 bases, leaving 4 bases between them. The germline V gene encodes CDR1 MDHEN and CDR2 SYDVKM. The CDR3 is CASSLANYGYTF. In nucleotides, the CDR3 is TGTGCCAGCAGTTTGGCGAACTATGGCTACACCTTC.

The gene calls are TRBV28 and TRBJ2-1, with 10 bases lining up with TRBD2. Germline V CDR1 and CDR2: MDHEN, SYDVKM. The CDR3 is made up of 16 amino acids. With 1 base clipped from V and 5 bases from J, the junction kept 5 bases outside the gene matches. In DNA, the CDR3 is TGTGCCAGCAGTTTATCCCCTAGCGGGAGCCACAATGAGCAGTTCTTC. Its translation is CASSLSPSGSHNEQFF.

The chain carries TRBV20-1 and TRBJ2-1, with D perhaps TRBD1 or TRBD2 (5 bases each). V gave up 3 bases and J gave up 6 bases, with 9 bases separating them. The CDR3 contains 12 residues. Germline V lookup: CDR1 DFQATT, CDR2 SNEGSKA (reference sequence). The CDR3 loop reads CSASRGANEQFF. The CDR3 region has the DNA TGCAGTGCTAGTAGGGGAGCCAATGAGCAGTTCTTC.

The chain carries TRBV5-1 and TRBJ2-7, with 11 bases matching TRBD1. Germline loops: CDR1 SGHRS, CDR2 YFSETQ. This CDR3 has 15 amino acids. The trim removed 4 bases at V and 2 bases at J, leaving 5 bases unmatched. CDR3 sequence: CASSRGTGGTYEQYF. The CDR3, as DNA: TGCGCCAGCAGCCGAGGGACAGGGGGTACCTACGAGCAGTACTTC.

The chain employs TRBV9 and TRBJ2-1; 9 bases agree with TRBD2. Germline V lookup: CDR1 SGDLS, CDR2 YYNGEE. V lost 0 bases to trimming and J lost 9 bases; unmatched junction nucleotides: 7. This CDR3 is built from 15 residues. The CDR3 DNA reads TGTGCCAGCAGCGTAGCGGCGGGAGGGAACGGTGAGCAGTTCTTC. Translated, it gives CASSVAAGGNGEQFF. The whole variable domain, filled in from reference TRBV9 and TRBJ2-1, reads DSGVTQTPKHLITATGQRVTLRCSPRSGDLSVYWYQQSLDQGLQFLIQYYNGEERAKGNILERFSAQQFPDLHSELNLSSLELGDSALYFCASSVAAGGNGEQFFGPGTRLTVL.

The J gene is TRBJ2-5, the V gene TRBV11-3, with D perhaps matching TRBD1 (6 bases). The length of the CDR3 is 13 residues. Between the trimmed V and J ends, which lost 5 bases and 3 bases, there was a span of 10 bases. Germline V gene lookup returns CDR1 SGHNT and CDR2 YENEEA. The CDR3 spells CASSTGLKETQYF. CDR3 in DNA: TGTGCCAGCAGCACAGGGCTGAAAGAGACCCAGTACTTC.

J is TRBJ2-3 and V is TRBV18, with no clear D. Trimming stripped 5 bases from V and 3 bases from J, with 18 bases between. Germline V gene sequence: CDR1 KGHSH, CDR2 LQKENI. This CDR3 spans 16 amino acids. The CDR3 DNA reads as TGTGCCAGCTCAGGGCGACTGGATTCCAAAACAGATACGCAGTATTTT. Its translation: CASSGRLDSKTDTQYF.

The gene calls are TRBV7-8 and TRBJ2-7, with no clear D. The CDR3 totals 13 residues. CDR1 is SGHVS, CDR2 FQNEAQ, per germline. V dropped 1 base and J dropped 3 bases, with 7 bases sitting between them. The CDR3 reads CASSLDVHYEQYF. As DNA, the CDR3 is TGTGCCAGCAGCTTAGATGTACACTACGAGCAGTACTTC.

The chain joins TRBV7-2 to TRBJ2-7; possibly TRBD2 for D (5 bases). Germline V gene data show CDR1 as SGHTA and CDR2 as FQGNSA. Trimming took 1 base from V and 2 from J, leaving 9 bases between them. This CDR3 comprises 14 residues. The CDR3 DNA reads as TGTGCCAGCAGCTTAGGAGGGAATACCTACGAGCAGTACTTC. As protein: CASSLGGNTYEQYF.

V and J are TRBV19 and TRBJ2-3; no clear D gene. This CDR3 spans 13 amino acids. V shed 5 bases and J shed 5 bases, with 11 bases lying between them. The germline V gene encodes CDR1 LNHDA and CDR2 SQIVND (reference sequence). The CDR3 spells CASSPSGGDTQYF. Written as DNA, the CDR3 is TGTGCCAGTAGTCCCTCCGGTGGAGATACGCAGTATTTT. The full variable domain, its missing parts supplied by reference TRBV19 and TRBJ2-3, is DGGITQSPKYLFRKEGQNVTLSCEQNLNHDAMYWYRQDPGQGLRLIYYSQIVNDFQKGDIAEGYSVSREKKESFPLTVTSAQKNPTAFYLCASSPSGGDTQYFGPGTRLTVL.

The gene calls are TRBV30 and TRBJ2-7, with D possibly being TRBD1 (6 bases). Germline V gene lookup returns CDR1 GTSNPN and CDR2 SVGIG (reference sequence). The CDR3 spans 11 residues. Trimming pared 1 base from V and 6 bases from J, leaving 7 bases between. The CDR3 loop reads CAWSGGLEQYF. For the CDR3, the DNA is TGTGCCTGGAGTGGGGGGCTCGAGCAGTACTTC. The full variable domain, with the rest looked up from reference TRBV30 and TRBJ2-7, is SQTIHQWPATLVQPVGSPLSLECTVEGTSNPNLYWYRQAAGRGLQLLFYSVGIGQISSEVPQNLSASRPQDRQFILSSKKLLLSDSGFYLCAWSGGLEQYFGPGTRLTVT.

V usage is TRBV7-2 and J usage is TRBJ2-7; TRBD2 matches 7 bases. This CDR3 is 15 amino acids long. The trim removed 1 base at V and 4 bases at J, leaving 7 bases unmatched. In germline, CDR1 is SGHTA, CDR2 FQGNSA. Here the CDR3 DNA reads TGTGCCAGCAGCTTAGTAGGCGGGAGTAGATACGAGCAGTACTTC. As protein: CASSLVGGSRYEQYF.

J is TRBJ2-3 and V is TRBV11-2, with D unresolved. V lost 1 base and J 5 bases, leaving 13 bases between the germline ends. Germline V gives CDR1 SGHAT, CDR2 FQNNGV. The CDR3 length is 15 residues. CDR3 in DNA: TGTGCCAGCAGCTTAGGGCAAGCTAATCAAGATACGCAGTATTTT. This gives the protein CASSLGQANQDTQYF.

This clone was recorded only once. The V call is TRBV2, the J call TRBJ2-5; tentative D call: TRBD2 (5 bases). Trimming shortened V by 7 bases and J by 0 bases, and 9 bases separated the two germline ends. Germline CDR1 and CDR2: SNHLY and FYNNEI. The CDR3 has 13 residues. CDR3 region: CASTIANQETQYF. The CDR3 DNA follows: TGTGCCAGCACGATAGCGAACCAAGAGACCCAGTACTTC.

This clone was detected once. The rearrangement links TRBV20-1 to TRBJ2-5; D may be TRBD2 (5 bases). Germline V gives CDR1 DFQATT, CDR2 SNEGSKA (reference sequence). The CDR3 has 10 residues. CDR3 sequence reads: CSGVWETQYF. CDR3 DNA: TGCAGCGGGGTCTGGGAGACCCAGTACTTC.

The chain uses TRBV13 and TRBJ2-5, with 12 bases matching TRBD1. V was clipped by 5 bases and J by 5 bases; unmatched bases: 6. CDR1 and CDR2 (germline): PRHDT, FYEKMQ (reference sequence). CDR3 length: 15 residues. The CDR3 coding sequence is TGTGCCAGCAGCGGAGGGGACAGGGGGCTGGAGACCCAGTACTTC. It encodes CASSGGDRGLETQYF.

The chain joins TRBV28 to TRBJ2-7; 10 bases agree with TRBD1. V shed 6 bases, J shed 0 bases, and the junction held 11 bases outside the gene matches. The germline gives CDR1 MDHEN, CDR2 SYDVKM. There are 17 residues in the CDR3. CDR3 nucleotide sequence: TGTGCCAGCAGGCCAAAAGCGGGACAGGGGAGCTCCTACGAGCAGTACTTC. Its protein is CASRPKAGQGSSYEQYF. Supplemented by reference TRBV28 and TRBJ2-7, the full variable domain reads DVKVTQSSRYLVKRTGEKVFLECVQDMDHENMFWYRQDPGLGLRLIYFSYDVKMKEKGDIPEGYSVSREKKERFSLILESASTNQTSMYLCASRPKAGQGSSYEQYFGPGTRLTVT.

The chain carries TRBV7-2 and TRBJ2-7, with 8 nucleotides matching TRBD2. V was pared by 1 base and J by 7 bases, with 12 bases of the junction left unmatched. Germline V gives CDR1 SGHTA, CDR2 FQGNSA. This CDR3 is built from 16 residues. The CDR3 region has the DNA TGTGCCAGCAGCTTAGTACGACTGGGACCGGGGGGGGAGCAGTACTTC. Translated, it gives CASSLVRLGPGGEQYF.

The V gene is TRBV19, the J gene TRBJ2-7; perhaps TRBD1 as D (5 bases). V lost 2 bases and J 0 bases, leaving 14 bases between the germline ends. The CDR3 length is 16 residues. Per germline, CDR1 LNHDA and CDR2 SQIVND (reference sequence). CDR3 amino acids: CASSITQQDSSYEQYF. DNA for the CDR3: TGTGCCAGTAGTATAACACAACAGGATAGCTCCTACGAGCAGTACTTC.

V is TRBV5-5 and J is TRBJ2-7; D tentatively reads TRBD1 or TRBD2 (7 bases each). The germline gives CDR1 SGHKS, CDR2 YYEKEE (reference sequence). Trimming left V 0 bases short and J 3 bases short, with 25 bases between. The length of the CDR3 is 19 residues. The CDR3 region has the DNA TGTGCCAGCAGCTTGGCCCCGACAGGGACCGGGACTACCTTCTACGAGCAGTACTTC. Its protein is CASSLAPTGTGTTFYEQYF.